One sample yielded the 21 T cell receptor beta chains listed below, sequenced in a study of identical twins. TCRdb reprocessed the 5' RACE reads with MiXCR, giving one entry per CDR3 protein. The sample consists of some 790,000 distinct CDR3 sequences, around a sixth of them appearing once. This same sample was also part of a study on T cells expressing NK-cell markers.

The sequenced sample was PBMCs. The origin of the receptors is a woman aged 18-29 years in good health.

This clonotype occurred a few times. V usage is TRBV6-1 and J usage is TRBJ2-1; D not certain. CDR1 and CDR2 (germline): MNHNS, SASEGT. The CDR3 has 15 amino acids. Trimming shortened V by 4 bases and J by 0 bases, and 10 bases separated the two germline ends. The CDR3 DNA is TGTGCCAGCAGTGTAGAGAGGCCCTCCTACAATGAGCAGTTCTTC. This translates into CASSVERPSYNEQFF.

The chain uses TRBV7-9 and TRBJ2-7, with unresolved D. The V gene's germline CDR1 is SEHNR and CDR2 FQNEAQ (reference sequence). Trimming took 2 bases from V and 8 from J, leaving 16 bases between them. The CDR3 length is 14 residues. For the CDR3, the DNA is TGTGCCAGCAGCTTATGGGCGAGCTCCATACAGCAGTACTTC. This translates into CASSLWASSIQQYF.

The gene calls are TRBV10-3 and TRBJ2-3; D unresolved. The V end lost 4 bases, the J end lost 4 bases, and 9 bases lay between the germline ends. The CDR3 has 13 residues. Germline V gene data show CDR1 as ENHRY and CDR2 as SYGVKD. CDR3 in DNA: TGTGCCATCAGTGGGGCAGGCCCAGATACGCAGTATTTT. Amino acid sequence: CAISGAGPDTQYF.

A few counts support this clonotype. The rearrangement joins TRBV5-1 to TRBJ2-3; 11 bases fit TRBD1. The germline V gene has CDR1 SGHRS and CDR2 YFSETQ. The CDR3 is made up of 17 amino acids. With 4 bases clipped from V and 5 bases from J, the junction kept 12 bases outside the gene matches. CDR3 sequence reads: CASSLSSGQGAQDTQYF. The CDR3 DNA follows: TGCGCCAGCAGCCTGTCGTCTGGACAGGGGGCCCAAGATACGCAGTATTTT. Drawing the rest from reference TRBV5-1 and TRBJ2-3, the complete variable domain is KAGVTQTPRYLIKTRGQQVTLSCSPISGHRSVSWYQQTPGQGLQFLFEYFSETQRNKGNFPGRFSGRQFSNSRSEMNVSTLELGDSALYLCASSLSSGQGAQDTQYFGPGTRLTVL.

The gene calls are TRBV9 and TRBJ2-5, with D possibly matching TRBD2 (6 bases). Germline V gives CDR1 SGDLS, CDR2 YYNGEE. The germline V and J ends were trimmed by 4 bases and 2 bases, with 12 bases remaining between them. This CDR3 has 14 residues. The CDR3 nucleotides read TGTGCCAGCAGCACCGGGACTCGGCAAGAGACCCAGTACTTC. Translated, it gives CASSTGTRQETQYF.

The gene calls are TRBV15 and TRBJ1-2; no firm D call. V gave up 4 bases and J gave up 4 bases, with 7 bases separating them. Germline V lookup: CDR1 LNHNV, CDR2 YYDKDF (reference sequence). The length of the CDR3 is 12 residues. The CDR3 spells CATSTARYGYTF. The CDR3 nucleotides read TGTGCCACCAGCACTGCTCGCTATGGCTACACCTTC.

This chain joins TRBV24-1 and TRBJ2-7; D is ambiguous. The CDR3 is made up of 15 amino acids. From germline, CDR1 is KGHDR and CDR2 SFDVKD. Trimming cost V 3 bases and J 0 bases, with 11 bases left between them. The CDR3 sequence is CATSDVGWISYEQYF. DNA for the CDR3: TGTGCCACCAGTGATGTAGGGTGGATCTCCTACGAGCAGTACTTC.

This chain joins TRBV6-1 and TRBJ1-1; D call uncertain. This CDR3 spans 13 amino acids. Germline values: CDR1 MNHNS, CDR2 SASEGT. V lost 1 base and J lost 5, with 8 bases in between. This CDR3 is CASSEGVQTEAFF. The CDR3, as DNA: TGTGCCAGCAGTGAAGGAGTACAAACTGAAGCTTTCTTT.

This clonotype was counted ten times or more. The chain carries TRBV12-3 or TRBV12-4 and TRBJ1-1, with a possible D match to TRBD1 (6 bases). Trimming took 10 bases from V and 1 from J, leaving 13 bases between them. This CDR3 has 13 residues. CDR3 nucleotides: TGTGCCACCACTATACAGGGGAACACTGAAGCTTTCTTT. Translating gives CATTIQGNTEAFF.

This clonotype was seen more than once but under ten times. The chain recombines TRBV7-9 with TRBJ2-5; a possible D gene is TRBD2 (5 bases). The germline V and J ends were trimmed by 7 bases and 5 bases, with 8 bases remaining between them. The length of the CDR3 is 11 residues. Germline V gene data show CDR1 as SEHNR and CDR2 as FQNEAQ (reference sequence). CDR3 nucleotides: TGTGCCAGCATTCCGGGGGAGACCCAGTACTTC. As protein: CASIPGETQYF.

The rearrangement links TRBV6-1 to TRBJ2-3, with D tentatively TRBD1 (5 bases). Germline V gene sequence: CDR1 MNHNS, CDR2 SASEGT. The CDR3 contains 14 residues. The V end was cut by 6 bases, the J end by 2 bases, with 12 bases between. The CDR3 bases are TGTGCCAGCAGACAGGCGTCATACACAGATACGCAGTATTTT. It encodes CASRQASYTDTQYF.

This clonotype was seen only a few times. CDR3 loop: CASSLTWTDQETQYF. The CDR3 nucleotides read TGTGCCAGCAGCTTAACTTGGACAGACCAAGAGACCCAGTACTTC. The chain employs TRBV13 and TRBJ2-5; D possibly corresponds to TRBD1 (6 bases). Trimming left V 2 bases short and J 0 bases short, with 10 bases between. CDR3 length: 15 amino acids. In germline, CDR1 is PRHDT, CDR2 FYEKMQ (reference sequence).

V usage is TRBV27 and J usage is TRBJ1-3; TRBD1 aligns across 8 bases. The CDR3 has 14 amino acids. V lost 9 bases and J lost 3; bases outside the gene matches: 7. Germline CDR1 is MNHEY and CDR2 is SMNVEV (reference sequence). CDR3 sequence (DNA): TGTGCCAGTTCCCCCAGGGGGCTTGGAAACACCATATATTTT. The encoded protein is CASSPRGLGNTIYF.

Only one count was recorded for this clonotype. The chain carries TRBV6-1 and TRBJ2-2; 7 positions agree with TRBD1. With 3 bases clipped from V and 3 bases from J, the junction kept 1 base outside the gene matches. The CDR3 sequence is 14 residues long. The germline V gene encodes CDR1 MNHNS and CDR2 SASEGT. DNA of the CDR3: TGTGCCAGCAGTGATCAGGGGGACACCGGGGAGCTGTTTTTT. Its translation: CASSDQGDTGELFF.

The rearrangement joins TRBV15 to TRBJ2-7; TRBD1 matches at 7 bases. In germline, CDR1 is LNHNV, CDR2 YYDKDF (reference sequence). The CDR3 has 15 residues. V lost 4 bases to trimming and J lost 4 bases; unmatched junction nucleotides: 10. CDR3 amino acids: CATSTRARGLYEQYF. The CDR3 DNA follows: TGTGCCACCAGCACCCGGGCCAGGGGGTTGTACGAGCAGTACTTC.

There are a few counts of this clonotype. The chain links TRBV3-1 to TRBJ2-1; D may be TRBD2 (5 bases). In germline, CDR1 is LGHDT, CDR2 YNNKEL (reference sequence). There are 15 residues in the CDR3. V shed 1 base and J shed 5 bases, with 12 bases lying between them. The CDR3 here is CASSQGPGLNNEQFF. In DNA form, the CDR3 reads TGTGCCAGCAGCCAAGGACCCGGACTTAACAATGAGCAGTTCTTC.

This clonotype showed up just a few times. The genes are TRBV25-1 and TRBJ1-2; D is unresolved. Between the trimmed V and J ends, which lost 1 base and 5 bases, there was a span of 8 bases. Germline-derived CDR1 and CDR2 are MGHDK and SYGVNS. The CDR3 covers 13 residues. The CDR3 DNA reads TGTGCCAGCAGTGAATCCCCCAGGTATGGCTACACCTTC. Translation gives CASSESPRYGYTF.

The DNA for the CDR3 is TGTGCCAGCAGCCCCAAACTGGGGCTCACCACGGAAAATGAGCAGTTCTTC. Translation gives CASSPKLGLTTENEQFF. This chain connects TRBV3-1 to TRBJ2-1, with D tentatively TRBD1 (5 bases). V gave up 4 bases and J gave up 7 bases, with 23 bases separating them. The CDR3 consists of 17 residues. Germline V gives CDR1 LGHDT, CDR2 YNNKEL (reference sequence).

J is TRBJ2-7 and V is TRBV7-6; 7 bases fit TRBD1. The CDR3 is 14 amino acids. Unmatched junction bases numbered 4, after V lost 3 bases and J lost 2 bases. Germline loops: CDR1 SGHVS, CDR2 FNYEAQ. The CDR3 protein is CASSFKTGTYEQYF. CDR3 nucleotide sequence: TGTGCCAGCAGCTTCAAGACAGGGACCTACGAGCAGTACTTC.

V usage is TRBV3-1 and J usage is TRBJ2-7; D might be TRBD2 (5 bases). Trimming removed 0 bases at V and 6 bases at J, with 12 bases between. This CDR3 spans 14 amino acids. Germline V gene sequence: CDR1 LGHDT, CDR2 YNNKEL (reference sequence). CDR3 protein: CASSQDGGEREQYF. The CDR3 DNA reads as TGTGCCAGCAGCCAAGATGGTGGGGAGCGCGAGCAGTACTTC.

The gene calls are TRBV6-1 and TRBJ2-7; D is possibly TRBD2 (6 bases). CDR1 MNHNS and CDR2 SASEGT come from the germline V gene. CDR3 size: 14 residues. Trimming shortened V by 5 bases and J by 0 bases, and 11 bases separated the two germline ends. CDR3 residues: CASSIAESSYEQYF. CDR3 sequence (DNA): TGTGCCAGCAGTATAGCGGAAAGCTCCTACGAGCAGTACTTC.